These 20 T cell receptor beta chains were all obtained from the same sample, sequenced in a study of blood T cell repertoires in COVID-19. Assay used: immunoSEQ multiplex PCR; TCRdb lists only in-frame clones, some missing. The sample carries 110,000 to 150,000 clones, 75% to 90% recorded once. Source material: PBMCs or T cells enriched from blood (not recorded which). The receptors shown here come from a man in his sixties who had recovered from COVID-19.

The chain employs TRBV9 and TRBJ2-2, with 10 bases identical to TRBD2. In germline, CDR1 is SGDLS, CDR2 YYNGEE. V dropped 2 bases and J dropped 8; count of bases not matched to a gene: 6. This CDR3 has 15 residues. Written as DNA, the CDR3 is TGTGCCAGCAGCGTGGCTAGCGGGGGTCTAGGGGAGCTGTTTTTT. Its translation: CASSVASGGLGELFF.

The chain has TRBV7-9 and TRBJ1-6; 9 bases line up with TRBD1. Germline V lookup: CDR1 SEHNR, CDR2 FQNEAQ (reference sequence). The V segment lost 0 bases and the J segment 10 bases; nucleotides outside the gene matches: 4. This CDR3 is 15 amino acids long. CDR3 amino acids: CASSLAQGAGSPLHF. In DNA, the CDR3 is TGTGCCAGCAGCTTAGCACAGGGGGCAGGATCACCCCTCCACTTT.

The chain couples TRBV6-5 to TRBJ1-2, with D possibly TRBD1 on 5 matching bases. With 0 bases removed from V and 7 bases from J, the gap between germline ends came to 12 bases. CDR3 length: 14 residues. Germline assignment: CDR1 MNHEY and CDR2 SVGAGI. The CDR3 protein is CASSYSVAGIGYTF. DNA for the CDR3: TGTGCCAGCAGTTACTCGGTGGCAGGGATTGGCTACACCTTC.

The V call is TRBV9, the J call TRBJ2-2; D is perhaps TRBD2 (6 bases). The CDR3 has 15 residues. Trimming pared 3 bases from V and 4 bases from J, leaving 13 bases between. Germline loops: CDR1 SGDLS, CDR2 YYNGEE. The CDR3 loop reads CASSARGSSTGELFF. The CDR3 DNA sequence: TGTGCCAGCAGCGCCCGGGGGTCGAGCACCGGGGAGCTGTTTTTT. The variable domain in full, with the rest retrieved from reference TRBV9 and TRBJ2-2, is DSGVTQTPKHLITATGQRVTLRCSPRSGDLSVYWYQQSLDQGLQFLIQYYNGEERAKGNILERFSAQQFPDLHSELNLSSLELGDSALYFCASSARGSSTGELFFGEGSRLTVL.

The CDR3 loop is CASSSTGRGTEAFF. CDR3 nucleotide sequence: TGTGCCAGCAGTTCGACAGGGAGAGGCACTGAAGCTTTCTTT. The rearrangement uses TRBV6-5 and TRBJ1-1, with TRBD1 matching over 7 bases. V gave up 4 bases and J gave up 4 bases; unmatched junction bases: 6. This CDR3 is 14 amino acids long. Germline CDR1 reads MNHEY; CDR2 reads SVGAGI.

This clone came up a few times. The chain is built from TRBV28 and TRBJ2-1, with D unresolved. This CDR3 spans 16 amino acids. With 7 bases removed from V and 0 bases from J, the gap between germline ends came to 16 bases. Germline loops: CDR1 MDHEN, CDR2 SYDVKM. Here the CDR3 reads CASTMGSWSSYNEQFF. The CDR3 nucleotides read TGTGCCAGCACCATGGGTAGTTGGAGCTCCTACAATGAGCAGTTCTTC.

The rearrangement joins TRBV18 to TRBJ1-1; TRBD1 aligns across 9 bases. The germline V gene encodes CDR1 KGHSH and CDR2 LQKENI. After removal of 4 bases from V and 2 bases from J, the junction contained 8 bases not matched to a gene. The CDR3 extends over 16 amino acids. The DNA for the CDR3 is TGTGCCAGCTCACTCTCCCGGGACAGGGTTAACACTGAAGCTTTCTTT. Translation: CASSLSRDRVNTEAFF.

The sample holds a few counts of this clone. The rearrangement joins TRBV7-9 to TRBJ2-5; TRBD1 agrees at 8 bases. Looked up from germline, CDR1 is SEHNR and CDR2 is FQNEAQ (reference sequence). V trimming: 1 base; J trimming: 5 bases; junction bases outside the gene matches: 9. This CDR3 spans 16 amino acids. In nucleotides, the CDR3 is TGTGCCAGCAGCTTAGATCGGACAGGGTCGGGTGAGACCCAGTACTTC. It encodes CASSLDRTGSGETQYF.

This chain joins TRBV6-5 and TRBJ1-1; D call uncertain. V lost 6 bases, J lost 1 base, and 9 bases lay in between. The CDR3 is made up of 13 amino acids. CDR1 and CDR2 from the germline V gene are MNHEY and SVGAGI. For the CDR3, the DNA is TGTGCCAGCAGCGGGGTAGGGAACACTGAAGCTTTCTTT. Translated, it gives CASSGVGNTEAFF.

The rearrangement uses TRBV4-2 and TRBJ2-1; 9 positions agree with TRBD1. CDR3 length: 15 amino acids. From germline, CDR1 is LGHNA and CDR2 YNFKEQ. The ends lost 3 bases at V and 8 bases at J; junction bases unmatched: 8. CDR3: CASSQGQGFIDEQFF. The DNA of the CDR3 is TGTGCCAGCAGCCAGGGACAGGGATTTATCGATGAGCAGTTCTTC.

This rearrangement joins TRBV5-1 to TRBJ1-6; 8 bases fit TRBD1. The length of the CDR3 is 15 residues. V gave up 4 bases and J gave up 5 bases; unmatched junction bases: 5. Germline values: CDR1 SGHRS, CDR2 YFSETQ. This chain's CDR3 is CASSIDRGNNSPLHF. CDR3 DNA: TGCGCCAGCAGCATAGACAGGGGAAATAATTCACCCCTCCACTTT. The full variable domain, in which reference TRBV5-1 and TRBJ1-6 provide the parts outside the CDR3, is KAGVTQTPRYLIKTRGQQVTLSCSPISGHRSVSWYQQTPGQGLQFLFEYFSETQRNKGNFPGRFSGRQFSNSRSEMNVSTLELGDSALYLCASSIDRGNNSPLHFGNGTRLTVT.

CDR3 DNA sequence: TGTGCCAGCAGTGACGCCAGGGAGGGCTATGGCTACACCTTC. Protein: CASSDAREGYGYTF. This sequence joins TRBV2 and TRBJ1-2; maybe TRBD1 (5 bases). V was pared by 3 bases and J by 4 bases, with 12 bases between. This CDR3 spans 14 amino acids. CDR1 is SNHLY and CDR2 is FYNNEI in the germline V gene.

The chain employs TRBV19 and TRBJ1-1; tentatively, D is TRBD1 (6 bases). The germline gives CDR1 LNHDA, CDR2 SQIVND (reference sequence). The CDR3 covers 16 residues. Trimming took off 5 bases at V and 0 bases at J, with 16 bases between the two ends. CDR3 in DNA: TGTGCCAGTAGTTTATGGGACACACCCATGAACACTGAAGCTTTCTTT. Protein product: CASSLWDTPMNTEAFF.

The chain joins TRBV2 to TRBJ1-4, with D perhaps matching TRBD1 (6 bases). The germline V and J ends were trimmed by 3 bases and 7 bases, with 12 bases remaining between them. This CDR3 has 14 residues. Germline V CDR1 and CDR2: SNHLY, FYNNEI. The CDR3 protein is CASSDGRGGEKLFF. The CDR3, as DNA: TGTGCCAGCAGTGATGGCAGGGGTGGTGAAAAACTGTTTTTT.

The chain has TRBV19 and TRBJ2-1, with TRBD2 matching over 9 bases. V shed 5 bases, J shed 7 bases, and the junction held 9 bases outside the gene matches. The CDR3 runs 15 residues. Germline V gives CDR1 LNHDA, CDR2 SQIVND (reference sequence). CDR3 bases: TGTGCCAGTAGTCGCAATAGCGGGGGAATTAATGAGCAGTTCTTC. This codes for CASSRNSGGINEQFF.

Here the CDR3 DNA reads TGTGCCTGGAGTGGGACACCGGTCTACAATGAGCAGTTCTTC. Its translation: CAWSGTPVYNEQFF. The chain carries TRBV30 and TRBJ2-1, with D perhaps TRBD1 (5 bases). The germline CDR1 and CDR2 sequences are GTSNPN and SVGIG (reference sequence). This CDR3 is 14 amino acids long. V gave up 1 base and J gave up 3 bases, with 10 bases separating them. The full variable domain, rest sourced from reference TRBV30 and TRBJ2-1, is SQTIHQWPATLVQPVGSPLSLECTVEGTSNPNLYWYRQAAGRGLQLLFYSVGIGQISSEVPQNLSASRPQDRQFILSSKKLLLSDSGFYLCAWSGTPVYNEQFFGPGTRLTVL.

The chain carries TRBV7-3 and TRBJ1-4; 8 bases fit TRBD1. J lost 3 bases, V lost 5 bases, and 8 bases had no gene match. Germline values: CDR1 SGHTA, CDR2 FQGTGA. This CDR3 has 16 amino acids. CDR3 loop: CASSPRGTGANEKLFF. The CDR3 nucleotides are TGTGCCAGCAGCCCAAGGGGGACAGGAGCTAATGAAAAACTGTTTTTT.

This sequence joins TRBV5-1 and TRBJ2-2; D gene uncertain. The CDR3 totals 16 residues. The V gene lost 4 bases and the J gene lost 1 base, with 14 bases spanning the gap. The germline gives CDR1 SGHRS, CDR2 YFSETQ. The CDR3, as DNA: TGCGCCAGCAGCACGAGCCGACTTGGGAACACCGGGGAGCTGTTTTTT. Its protein product is CASSTSRLGNTGELFF.

The J gene is TRBJ2-5, the V gene TRBV10-3; 8 bases agree with TRBD2. Germline loops: CDR1 ENHRY, CDR2 SYGVKD. Losses at the gene ends were 7 bases for V and 5 bases for J; bases not matched to a gene: 15. This CDR3 comprises 16 residues. The CDR3 DNA follows: TGTGCCATCACGATGAGGACAATAGCGGGGACGGAGACCCAGTACTTC. It encodes CAITMRTIAGTETQYF.

The CDR3 sequence: CASSLPTSIGYNEQFF. The CDR3 DNA follows: TGTGCCAGCAGCTTACCGACTAGCATCGGTTACAATGAGCAGTTCTTC. The chain has TRBV7-9 and TRBJ2-1; 7 bases agree with TRBD2. In germline, CDR1 is SEHNR, CDR2 FQNEAQ (reference sequence). The CDR3 consists of 16 residues. V lost 2 bases and J lost 4; bases outside the gene matches: 8.